These 11 T cell receptor beta chains originate from one sample sequenced in a study of shared T cell receptors in the human thymus. TCRdb's copy holds only in-frame clones and misses some; the assay was immunoSEQ multiplex PCR. The data show some 700,000 clones, roughly 88% seen once. This sample also appeared in a second study, on human thymus T cells.

Specimen: thymocytes. These receptors were obtained from a boy younger than two with a congenital heart defect.

This clone was seen only once. This chain links TRBV7-2 with TRBJ2-1, with unresolved D. The CDR3 has 18 residues. Germline-derived CDR1 and CDR2 are SGHTA and FQGNSA. V lost 1 base to trimming and J lost 0 bases, with 16 bases between them. The CDR3 DNA sequence: TGTGCCAGCAGCTTAGGTGTCGAAGCGACGAGCTCCTACAATGAGCAGTTCTTC. Its protein is CASSLGVEATSSYNEQFF. The variable domain in full, with the rest retrieved from reference TRBV7-2 and TRBJ2-1, is GAGVSQSPSNKVTEKGKDVELRCDPISGHTALYWYRQSLGQGLEFLIYFQGNSAPDKSGLPSDRFSAERTGGSVSTLTIQRTQQEDSAVYLCASSLGVEATSSYNEQFFGPGTRLTVL.

The chain joins TRBV5-1 to TRBJ2-5; 15 bases align to TRBD2. Trimming took 4 bases from V and 5 from J; bases not matched to a gene: 6. Germline-derived CDR1 and CDR2 are SGHRS and YFSETQ. The CDR3 spans 16 residues. CDR3 loop: CASSPGTSGRLETQYF. CDR3 nucleotide sequence: TGCGCCAGCAGCCCCGGGACTAGCGGGAGGTTGGAGACCCAGTACTTC.

V and J are TRBV15 and TRBJ2-7; a weak D match, TRBD2 (7 bases). V was cut by 1 base and J by 7 bases, with 17 bases left in between. CDR1 LNHNV and CDR2 YYDKDF come from the germline V gene (reference sequence). The CDR3 runs to 15 residues. The CDR3 spells CATSRGAAGQHEQYF. CDR3 sequence (DNA): TGTGCCACCAGCAGAGGGGCAGCGGGACAACATGAGCAGTACTTC.

The genes are TRBV4-2 and TRBJ1-2; possibly TRBD1 for D (6 bases). V dropped 0 bases and J dropped 4 bases, with 15 bases sitting between them. The CDR3 runs 16 residues. CDR1 is LGHNA, CDR2 YNFKEQ, per germline. The CDR3 protein is CASSQDVRGGPYGYTF. CDR3 bases: TGTGCCAGCAGCCAAGATGTCCGCGGGGGGCCCTATGGCTACACCTTC.

This chain uses TRBV7-9 with TRBJ2-1; D call uncertain. The CDR3 is 18 residues long. V lost 6 bases, J lost 5 bases, and 26 bases lay in between. CDR1 and CDR2 from the germline V gene are SEHNR and FQNEAQ (reference sequence). The CDR3: CASSPFRLRFGYDNEQFF. The CDR3 nucleotides read TGTGCCAGCAGTCCCTTTAGGCTCCGCTTCGGGTACGACAATGAGCAGTTCTTC.

The chain employs TRBV27 and TRBJ2-1, with TRBD1 matching over 8 bases. Germline V CDR1 and CDR2: MNHEY, SMNVEV (reference sequence). V gave up 4 bases and J gave up 8 bases; unmatched junction bases: 16. This CDR3 spans 17 amino acids. The CDR3 spells CASSSPPRGQQGYEQFF. The CDR3 DNA is TGTGCCAGCAGTTCACCCCCCAGGGGGCAGCAGGGTTATGAGCAGTTCTTC.

The rearrangement joins TRBV4-2 to TRBJ1-2; unclear D gene. The germline V and J ends were trimmed by 7 bases and 6 bases, with 12 bases remaining between them. CDR1 and CDR2 (germline): LGHNA, YNFKEQ. This CDR3 is 12 amino acids long. The CDR3 reads CASTSLVDGYTF. In nucleotides, the CDR3 is TGTGCCAGCACCTCACTGGTCGATGGCTACACCTTC.

This rearrangement joins TRBV28 to TRBJ2-7, with a weak D call TRBD2 (6 bases). Germline V gives CDR1 MDHEN, CDR2 SYDVKM. This CDR3 comprises 14 residues. The ends were cut back, 6 bases at V and 5 bases at J, with 17 bases in the middle. DNA of the CDR3: TGTGCCAGCAGACGCGGGACCCGGCCCAACGAGCAGTACTTC. Its translation: CASRRGTRPNEQYF.

This clone was observed a single time. This chain connects TRBV5-4 to TRBJ2-7, with 7 bases matching TRBD1. J was trimmed by 7 bases and V by 0 bases; bases with no gene match: 10. The CDR3 is made up of 15 amino acids. From germline, CDR1 is SGHNT and CDR2 YYREEE (reference sequence). The CDR3 region is CASSLVDSQTGEQYF. In nucleotides, the CDR3 is TGTGCCAGCAGCTTGGTGGACAGCCAGACAGGGGAGCAGTACTTC.

The genes are TRBV2 and TRBJ1-3, with 9 bases lining up with TRBD1. Germline CDR1 and CDR2: SNHLY and FYNNEI. The CDR3 has 17 amino acids. The V segment lost 6 bases and the J segment 8 bases; nucleotides outside the gene matches: 17. Here the CDR3 reads CASSLQRPTGGRDTIYF. In DNA form, the CDR3 reads TGTGCCAGCAGCCTTCAACGGCCGACAGGGGGACGGGACACCATATATTTT.

The chain combines TRBV7-2 with TRBJ2-1, with D unclear. The CDR3 is 18 residues long. Looked up from germline, CDR1 is SGHTA and CDR2 is FQGNSA. Trimming pared 1 base from V and 0 bases from J, leaving 16 bases between. Here the CDR3 reads CASSLVSYPESSYNEQFF. The CDR3 bases are TGTGCCAGCAGCTTAGTGTCCTATCCTGAAAGCTCCTACAATGAGCAGTTCTTC. The full variable domain, in which reference TRBV7-2 and TRBJ2-1 provide the parts outside the CDR3, is GAGVSQSPSNKVTEKGKDVELRCDPISGHTALYWYRQSLGQGLEFLIYFQGNSAPDKSGLPSDRFSAERTGGSVSTLTIQRTQQEDSAVYLCASSLVSYPESSYNEQFFGPGTRLTVL.